Following are 25 T cell receptor beta chains from one sample sequenced in a study of blood T cell repertoires in COVID-19. Clones were read by immunoSEQ multiplex PCR, and TCRdb kept only the in-frame ones, dropping some. The sample lists around 110,000 clones, roughly 84% occurring once. Sequenced material: peripheral blood. The origin of the receptors is a human donor in a cohort sampled during active COVID-19.

The chain has TRBV24-1 and TRBJ2-3, with 13 bases lining up with TRBD2. The CDR3 is made up of 15 amino acids. Trimming cost V 10 bases and J 3 bases; bases outside gene matches: 6. CDR1 is KGHDR and CDR2 is SFDVKD in the germline V gene. Here the CDR3 DNA reads TGTGCCACAGGGGGGGGACTAGCGGGAACAGATACGCAGTATTTT. It translates to CATGGGLAGTDTQYF.

Only one count was recorded for this clone. The CDR3 reads CATSRDRGSGGYTF. In DNA, the CDR3 is TGTGCCACCAGCAGGGACAGGGGATCAGGTGGCTACACCTTC. V usage is TRBV15 and J usage is TRBJ1-2, with 9 bases that match TRBD1. V gave up 3 bases and J gave up 7 bases; unmatched junction bases: 6. CDR1 and CDR2 (germline): LNHNV, YYDKDF (reference sequence). CDR3 length equals 14 residues. The full variable domain, in which reference TRBV15 and TRBJ1-2 provide the parts outside the CDR3, is DAMVIQNPRYQVTQFGKPVTLSCSQTLNHNVMYWYQQKSSQAPKLLFHYYDKDFNNEADTPDNFQSRRPNTSFCFLDIRSPGLGDTAMYLCATSRDRGSGGYTFGSGTRLTVV.

The chain joins TRBV25-1 to TRBJ2-2; D gene unclear. The germline V gene has CDR1 MGHDK and CDR2 SYGVNS. This CDR3 has 13 amino acids. Trimming removed 2 bases at V and 7 bases at J, with 8 bases between. The CDR3 sequence is CASSEVGSGELFF. The CDR3 coding sequence is TGTGCCAGCAGTGAAGTCGGTAGCGGGGAGCTGTTTTTT.

V gene TRBV15 combines with J gene TRBJ2-1, with D maybe TRBD1 (6 bases). V was trimmed by 4 bases and J by 7 bases, leaving 20 bases between them. CDR1 and CDR2 from the germline V gene are LNHNV and YYDKDF (reference sequence). The CDR3 length is 16 residues. The CDR3 DNA reads TGTGCCACCAGCACCTCCCGGGACACGGTTGGGAATGAGCAGTTCTTC. Protein product: CATSTSRDTVGNEQFF.

V and J are TRBV19 and TRBJ1-4, with D tentatively TRBD1 (6 bases). Looked up from germline, CDR1 is LNHDA and CDR2 is SQIVND (reference sequence). This CDR3 has 13 amino acids. V lost 2 bases, J lost 8 bases, and 9 bases lay in between. The CDR3 loop reads CASSIRGGEKLFF. CDR3 bases: TGTGCCAGTAGTATACGGGGGGGCGAAAAACTGTTTTTT.

The gene calls are TRBV7-9 and TRBJ1-1, with a tentative D call TRBD1 (5 bases). Germline lookup yields CDR1 SEHNR and CDR2 FQNEAQ (reference sequence). With 5 bases removed from V and 2 bases from J, the gap between germline ends came to 21 bases. The CDR3 has 17 residues. The CDR3 region is CASSGRAGFSHNTEAFF. As DNA, the CDR3 is TGTGCCAGCAGCGGACGAGCAGGGTTTTCCCACAACACTGAAGCTTTCTTT.

This chain links TRBV7-8 with TRBJ1-6; 7 bases fit TRBD1. CDR1 is SGHVS and CDR2 is FQNEAQ in the germline V gene. V lost 4 bases to trimming and J lost 5 bases; unmatched junction nucleotides: 8. The length of the CDR3 is 16 residues. CDR3 bases: TGTGCCAGCAGCTCCCGACAGGGCGGTAATAATTCACCCCTCCACTTT. Protein product: CASSSRQGGNNSPLHF.

The rearrangement uses TRBV19 and TRBJ1-5, with 7 bases identical to TRBD1. The germline gives CDR1 LNHDA, CDR2 SQIVND (reference sequence). V lost 6 bases and J lost 0; bases outside the gene matches: 23. The CDR3 contains 21 residues. The CDR3 nucleotides read TGTGCCAGTAGGAGTGGGACAGCCAAAACCCAGAAGACCCATAGCAATCAGCCCCAGCATTTT. This codes for CASRSGTAKTQKTHSNQPQHF. Complete variable domain (other parts from reference TRBV19 and TRBJ1-5): DGGITQSPKYLFRKEGQNVTLSCEQNLNHDAMYWYRQDPGQGLRLIYYSQIVNDFQKGDIAEGYSVSREKKESFPLTVTSAQKNPTAFYLCASRSGTAKTQKTHSNQPQHFGDGTRLSIL.

CDR3 in amino acids: CASSRATGYEQYV. The CDR3 nucleotides read TGTGCCAGCAGCCGGGCGACAGGGTACGAGCAGTACGTC. The chain employs TRBV5-4 and TRBJ2-7, with TRBD1 matching 7 bases. CDR1 is SGHNT and CDR2 is YYREEE in the germline V gene (reference sequence). Trimming at V came to 4 bases and at J to 4 bases, leaving 5 bases not matched to a gene. This CDR3 spans 13 amino acids.

The chain uses TRBV6-5 and TRBJ1-1; D gene unclear. CDR3 size: 11 residues. Germline V gene lookup returns CDR1 MNHEY and CDR2 SVGAGI. Trimming cost V 5 bases and J 4 bases, with 5 bases left between them. The CDR3 loop reads CASSTSTEAFF. The CDR3 DNA reads TGTGCCAGCAGTACCAGCACTGAAGCTTTCTTT.

The rearrangement links TRBV24-1 to TRBJ2-3; D is ambiguous. V lost 5 bases to trimming and J lost 4 bases, with 18 bases between them. Germline CDR1 and CDR2: KGHDR and SFDVKD. The CDR3 loop spans 16 amino acids. The CDR3 here is CATSGPPATAPDTQYF. DNA of the CDR3: TGTGCCACCAGTGGCCCCCCTGCTACAGCACCAGATACGCAGTATTTT.

The chain is built from TRBV18 and TRBJ2-1, with TRBD2 matching 8 bases. V dropped 3 bases and J dropped 5; count of bases not matched to a gene: 0. CDR1 KGHSH and CDR2 LQKENI come from the germline V gene. This CDR3 is 13 amino acids long. The CDR3 region is CASSPGLDNEQFF. CDR3 coding DNA: TGTGCCAGCTCACCGGGACTAGACAATGAGCAGTTCTTC.

J is TRBJ2-1 and V is TRBV7-2, with D perhaps TRBD2 (6 bases). The CDR3 runs to 13 residues. The germline V gene encodes CDR1 SGHTA and CDR2 FQGNSA. Trimming pared 5 bases from V and 5 bases from J, leaving 10 bases between. CDR3 loop: CASSTGLNNEQFF. In nucleotides, the CDR3 is TGTGCCAGCAGCACGGGACTTAACAATGAGCAGTTCTTC.

V gene TRBV7-2 combines with J gene TRBJ2-2, with D perhaps TRBD2 (6 bases). Between the trimmed V and J ends, which lost 4 bases and 0 bases, there was a span of 9 bases. Germline assignment: CDR1 SGHTA and CDR2 FQGNSA. The CDR3 totals 15 residues. This CDR3 is CASSSKRANTGELFF. The CDR3 nucleotides read TGTGCCAGCAGCTCAAAGCGGGCGAACACCGGGGAGCTGTTTTTT. Based on the CDR3 plus reference TRBV7-2 and TRBJ2-2, the full variable domain is GAGVSQSPSNKVTEKGKDVELRCDPISGHTALYWYRQSLGQGLEFLIYFQGNSAPDKSGLPSDRFSAERTGGSVSTLTIQRTQQEDSAVYLCASSSKRANTGELFFGEGSRLTVL.

The V call is TRBV3-1 (or the pseudogene TRBV3-2), the J call TRBJ2-1, with D possibly being TRBD2 (7 bases). CDR1 is LGHDT, CDR2 YNNKEL, per germline (reference sequence). This CDR3 is 14 amino acids long. Deletions cut 1 base from V and 6 bases from J, with 10 bases between. The CDR3 protein is CASSQGGGANEQFF. Written as DNA, the CDR3 is TGTGCCAGCAGCCAAGGTGGGGGGGCCAATGAGCAGTTCTTC.

V is TRBV4-2 and J is TRBJ1-2; D is undetermined. The CDR3 totals 15 residues. The V gene lost 0 bases and the J gene lost 7 bases, with 15 bases spanning the gap. Germline values: CDR1 LGHNA, CDR2 YNFKEQ. Written as DNA, the CDR3 is TGTGCCAGCAGCCAAGATTCCCGGGAGGGTAGTGGCTACACCTTC. It translates to CASSQDSREGSGYTF.

V and J are TRBV4-1 and TRBJ1-1; a possible D gene is TRBD1 (5 bases). V lost 1 base and J lost 8, with 8 bases in between. Germline CDR1 is MGHRA and CDR2 is YSYEKL. The CDR3 length is 12 residues. The CDR3 nucleotides are TGCGCCAGCAGCCAAGCCGACAGAGAAGCTTTCTTT. The encoded protein is CASSQADREAFF.

V gene TRBV7-2 combines with J gene TRBJ1-5, with 7 bases lining up with TRBD1. J gave up 1 base and V 5 bases, and 8 bases lay outside the gene matches. Germline CDR1 SGHTA, CDR2 FQGNSA. The CDR3 covers 16 residues. The CDR3 is CASSPTGTESNQPQHF. The CDR3 DNA reads TGTGCCAGCAGCCCTACGGGGACAGAGAGCAATCAGCCCCAGCATTTT.

This chain joins TRBV6-5 and TRBJ2-1; D is possibly TRBD2 (5 bases). The V end was cut by 5 bases, the J end by 3 bases, with 11 bases between. Germline-derived CDR1 and CDR2 are MNHEY and SVGAGI. This CDR3 is built from 14 residues. The CDR3 loop reads CASSPRVNYNEQFF. The DNA of the CDR3 is TGTGCCAGCAGTCCGAGGGTAAACTACAATGAGCAGTTCTTC.

The chain carries TRBV7-2 and TRBJ1-5; no reliable D call. V lost 2 bases, J lost 11 bases, and 16 bases lay in between. Germline assignment: CDR1 SGHTA and CDR2 FQGNSA. The length of the CDR3 is 14 residues. Written as DNA, the CDR3 is TGTGCCAGCAGCTTATCCCCACCGGGATTGTCCCAGCATTTT. As protein: CASSLSPPGLSQHF.

The CDR3 is CASSGGWGPRGTEAFF. CDR3 coding DNA: TGTGCCAGCAGCGGAGGATGGGGCCCCCGAGGCACTGAAGCTTTCTTT. The rearrangement links TRBV9 to TRBJ1-1, with TRBD1 as a possible D gene (5 bases). Germline V gene data show CDR1 as SGDLS and CDR2 as YYNGEE. CDR3 length equals 16 residues. Trimming shortened V by 3 bases and J by 4 bases, and 19 bases separated the two germline ends.

CDR3 nucleotide sequence: TGTGCCAGCCTCCAGGGGCCACTGTCGTACAATGAGCAGTTCTTC. Translation: CASLQGPLSYNEQFF. The V and J genes are TRBV18 and TRBJ2-1, with D possibly being TRBD1 (6 bases). This CDR3 has 15 residues. Between the trimmed V and J ends, which lost 8 bases and 4 bases, there was a span of 18 bases. Germline values: CDR1 KGHSH, CDR2 LQKENI.

This clone came up a few times. The V gene is TRBV3-1 (or the pseudogene TRBV3-2), the J gene TRBJ2-5; 7 nucleotides line up with TRBD2. This CDR3 is 11 amino acids long. V trimming: 6 bases; J trimming: 7 bases; junction bases outside the gene matches: 2. Germline CDR1 is LGHDT and CDR2 is YNNKEL (reference sequence). In DNA form, the CDR3 reads TGTGCCAGCAGTTCGGGGGGGACCCAGTACTTC. Translation gives CASSSGGTQYF.

This chain uses TRBV28 with TRBJ2-7; tentative D call: TRBD2 (6 bases). The ends were cut back, 3 bases at V and 9 bases at J, with 15 bases in the middle. CDR1 is MDHEN, CDR2 SYDVKM, per germline. The CDR3 is made up of 13 amino acids. CDR3 nucleotide sequence: TGTGCCAGCAGTTTTGGGGACTTGGGTGTGCAGTACGTC. Its translation: CASSFGDLGVQYV.

This clone was found a few times. The gene calls are TRBV19 and TRBJ1-2; 9 positions agree with TRBD1. The CDR3 is 14 residues long. Germline CDR1 reads LNHDA; CDR2 reads SQIVND (reference sequence). V lost 5 bases to trimming and J lost 4 bases; unmatched junction nucleotides: 5. This CDR3 is CASSEQGARYGYTF. The CDR3 DNA sequence: TGTGCCAGTAGTGAACAGGGGGCTCGCTATGGCTACACCTTC.